The present T cell receptor (beta chain) was sequenced within a study of cytomegalovirus exposure and HLA in healthy donors. Study results and caveats: In a later analysis, TCR beta V- and J-gene trimming was associated with a missense DCLRE1C variant.

After removal of 2 bases from V and 3 bases from J, the junction contained 9 bases not matched to a gene. The CDR3 length is 16 residues. CDR1 and CDR2 (germline): LGHNA, YSLEER. This clone was seen a handful of times. The antigen is not known. The PCR employed 60 Vbeta primers together with 13 Jbeta primers. TCRdb's table, derived via immunoSEQ multiplex PCR, lists solely in-frame clones and lacks some. The profile covers over 95,000 clones, with under 80% appearing a single time and 2% to 2.5% taken by the ten largest. The chain is built from TRBV4-3 and TRBJ2-7, with TRBD2 matching 8 bases. The TCR was taken from a man between 35 and 55 years old in good health and CMV-seronegative. Sequencing was done on a sample of PBMCs. The CDR3 region is CASSQYATSGNYEQYF. DNA for the CDR3: TGCGCCAGCAGCCAATACGCAACTAGCGGAAACTACGAGCAGTACTTC.